The 16 T cell receptor beta chains below were found in one sample sequenced in a study of PD-L1 blockade in urothelial cancer. The data were produced by immunoSEQ multiplex PCR, yet TCRdb's version contains in-frame clones alone and is incomplete. Of about 70,000 clones listed, 90% were seen once; the top ten hold under 6%. As to time point: pretreatment peripheral blood. Sequencing was performed on PBMCs, taken around atezolizumab (anti-PD-L1) treatment. These receptor sequences come from a man between 70 and 80 years old with urothelial cancer.

The gene calls are TRBV18 and TRBJ1-5; no definite D call. CDR3 length equals 13 residues. The V end lost 6 bases, the J end lost 0 bases, and 6 bases lay between the germline ends. The V gene's germline CDR1 is KGHSH and CDR2 LQKENI. Written as DNA, the CDR3 is TGTGCCAGCTCTCCCTATAGCAATCAGCCCCAGCATTTT. Residues: CASSPYSNQPQHF.

The chain uses TRBV5-1 and TRBJ2-1; TRBD1 matches 7 bases. The CDR3 totals 14 residues. Per the germline V gene, CDR1 is SGHRS and CDR2 is YFSETQ. V gave up 2 bases and J gave up 7 bases; unmatched junction bases: 6. DNA of the CDR3: TGCGCCAGCAGCTTCACAGGGGCCGGGAATGAGCAGTTCTTC. Its protein product is CASSFTGAGNEQFF.

V gene TRBV12-2 combines with J gene TRBJ2-7; TRBD2, the D gene given by the table, was not confirmed from the DNA. TRBV12-2 is shown as a pseudogene. This CDR3 contains 18 residues. The CDR3 protein is CASRLGGGRARYLDEQYF. Written as DNA, the CDR3 is TGTGCAAGTCGCTTAGGTGGCGGGAGGGCCCGGTATTTAGACGAGCAGTACTTC.

The chain uses TRBV7-6 and TRBJ2-2; TRBD2 is a possible D gene (6 bases). The V gene lost 6 bases and the J gene lost 2 bases, with 10 bases spanning the gap. The CDR3 runs to 14 residues. Germline loops: CDR1 SGHVS, CDR2 FNYEAQ. The CDR3 DNA follows: TGTGCCAGCAGATGGGACTCAAACACCGGGGAGCTGTTTTTT. Translating it yields CASRWDSNTGELFF.

The V call is TRBV5-1, the J call TRBJ2-3; perhaps TRBD2 as D (6 bases). Germline V gene sequence: CDR1 SGHRS, CDR2 YFSETQ. CDR3 size: 18 residues. The germline V and J ends were trimmed by 0 bases and 0 bases, with 17 bases remaining between them. The chain's CDR3 is CASSLGGRRVASTDTQYF. For the CDR3, the DNA is TGCGCCAGCAGCTTGGGCGGCAGGAGGGTCGCTAGCACAGATACGCAGTATTTT.

This clone was seen a single time. The chain employs TRBV30 and TRBJ1-1; 8 bases are a match to TRBD1. The length of the CDR3 is 14 residues. The V gene end was trimmed by 0 bases and the J gene end by 11 bases; junction bases not matched to a gene: 11. Germline V gene sequence: CDR1 GTSNPN, CDR2 SVGIG (reference sequence). In nucleotides, the CDR3 is TGTGCCTGGAGTGTACAATCAGGGGGCGCTCGGGCTTTCTTT. The encoded protein is CAWSVQSGGARAFF.

This clone was detected only a few times. This chain uses TRBV5-4 with TRBJ2-5, with TRBD2 matching over 7 bases. The CDR3 has 15 amino acids. Germline V gene lookup returns CDR1 SGHNT and CDR2 YYREEE (reference sequence). Losses at the gene ends were 2 bases for V and 5 bases for J; bases not matched to a gene: 9. The CDR3: CASSLGAGAVETQYF. The CDR3 nucleotides are TGTGCCAGCAGCTTAGGCGCGGGAGCGGTGGAGACCCAGTACTTC.

The V gene is TRBV28, the J gene TRBJ1-2, with D perhaps TRBD1 (6 bases). CDR3 length equals 14 residues. Trimming shortened V by 4 bases and J by 5 bases, and 14 bases separated the two germline ends. The germline V gene encodes CDR1 MDHEN and CDR2 SYDVKM. CDR3 nucleotide sequence: TGTGCCAGCAGTTCAGGACAGATGGTGTATGGCTACACCTTC. Translation: CASSSGQMVYGYTF.

This clone was seen a few times. In nucleotides, the CDR3 is TGTGCCAGCACCACTTATGGTAGCGGGAGATCCTACGAGCAGTACTTC. Protein product: CASTTYGSGRSYEQYF. The chain employs TRBV28 and TRBJ2-7, with 9 bases fitting TRBD2. The germline CDR1 and CDR2 sequences are MDHEN and SYDVKM. V dropped 7 bases and J dropped 1; count of bases not matched to a gene: 11. The CDR3 runs 16 residues.

The chain employs TRBV9 and TRBJ2-3; D is perhaps TRBD1 (6 bases). There are 14 residues in the CDR3. Germline V gene data show CDR1 as SGDLS and CDR2 as YYNGEE. Trimming took 0 bases from V and 6 from J, leaving 11 bases between them. The CDR3 DNA reads TGTGCCAGCAGCGTAGCCCCAGGGGAGGATACGCAGTATTTT. It translates to CASSVAPGEDTQYF.

The CDR3 here is CASSSLGAQETQYF. The CDR3 bases are TGTGCCAGCTCAAGTTTGGGGGCCCAAGAGACCCAGTACTTC. The chain couples TRBV18 to TRBJ2-5; possibly TRBD1 for D (6 bases). This CDR3 spans 14 amino acids. Germline CDR1 reads KGHSH; CDR2 reads LQKENI. Trimming removed 5 bases at V and 1 base at J, with 11 bases between. The whole variable domain, filled in from reference TRBV18 and TRBJ2-5, reads NAGVMQNPRHLVRRRGQEARLRCSPMKGHSHVYWYRQLPEEGLKFMVYLQKENIIDESGMPKERFSAEFPKEGPSILRIQQVVRGDSAAYFCASSSLGAQETQYFGPGTRLLVL.

The rearrangement uses TRBV27 and TRBJ1-4, with 10 bases lining up with TRBD1. The germline CDR1 and CDR2 sequences are MNHEY and SMNVEV (reference sequence). This CDR3 has 14 amino acids. J gave up 4 bases and V 6 bases, and 2 bases lay outside the gene matches. The CDR3 reads CASSGQGVNEKLFF. The CDR3 DNA reads as TGTGCCAGCAGCGGACAGGGGGTTAATGAAAAACTGTTTTTT.

This CDR3 is CASALEITDTQYF. In DNA, the CDR3 is TGTGCCAGCGCTCTAGAGATCACAGATACGCAGTATTTT. The V gene is TRBV6-6, the J gene TRBJ2-3; D gene unclear. V was trimmed by 8 bases and J by 2 bases, leaving 11 bases between them. The germline gives CDR1 MNHNY, CDR2 SVGAGI (reference sequence). The length of the CDR3 is 13 residues.

This clone is a singleton in its sample. J is TRBJ2-2 and V is TRBV5-1, with TRBD2 matching over 10 bases. The germline gives CDR1 SGHRS, CDR2 YFSETQ. The CDR3 spans 15 residues. The ends lost 6 bases at V and 7 bases at J; junction bases unmatched: 9. This chain's CDR3 is CASTPAGGSFGELFF. CDR3 nucleotide sequence: TGCGCCAGCACCCCAGCGGGAGGGAGCTTCGGGGAGCTGTTTTTT.

The rearrangement links TRBV2 to TRBJ2-7; 7 positions match TRBD2. Losses at the gene ends were 4 bases for V and 5 bases for J; bases not matched to a gene: 2. CDR1 is SNHLY, CDR2 FYNNEI, per germline. The CDR3 consists of 12 residues. This CDR3 is CASSGLADEQYF. The DNA of the CDR3 is TGTGCCAGCAGTGGGCTAGCGGACGAGCAGTACTTC. Complete variable domain (other parts from reference TRBV2 and TRBJ2-7): EPEVTQTPSHQVTQMGQEVILRCVPISNHLYFYWYRQILGQKVEFLVSFYNNEISEKSEIFDDQFSVERPDGSNFTLKIRSTKLEDSAMYFCASSGLADEQYFGPGTRLTVT.

The rearrangement uses TRBV5-1 and TRBJ2-1, with 14 bases fitting TRBD2. V dropped 4 bases and J dropped 6; count of bases not matched to a gene: 3. The V gene's germline CDR1 is SGHRS and CDR2 YFSETQ. CDR3 length equals 15 residues. The CDR3 loop reads CASSPGLAGGNEQFF. The CDR3 coding sequence is TGCGCCAGCAGCCCCGGACTAGCGGGGGGCAATGAGCAGTTCTTC.